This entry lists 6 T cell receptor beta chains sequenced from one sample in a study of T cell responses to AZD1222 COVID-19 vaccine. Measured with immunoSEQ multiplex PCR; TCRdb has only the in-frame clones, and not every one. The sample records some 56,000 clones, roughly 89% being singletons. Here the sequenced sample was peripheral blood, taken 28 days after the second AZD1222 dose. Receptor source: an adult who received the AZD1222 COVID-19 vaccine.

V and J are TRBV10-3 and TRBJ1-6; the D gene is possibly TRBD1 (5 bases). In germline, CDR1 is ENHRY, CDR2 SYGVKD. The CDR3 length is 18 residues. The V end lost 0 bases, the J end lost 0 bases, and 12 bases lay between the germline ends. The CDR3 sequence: CAISESNRFSSYNSPLHF. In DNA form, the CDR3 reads TGTGCCATCAGTGAGTCGAACAGGTTTAGCTCCTATAATTCACCCCTCCACTTT.

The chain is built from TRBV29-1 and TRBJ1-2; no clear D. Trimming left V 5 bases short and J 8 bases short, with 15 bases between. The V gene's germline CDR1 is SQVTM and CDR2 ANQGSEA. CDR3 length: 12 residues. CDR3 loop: CSVTSPGRGYTF. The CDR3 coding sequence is TGCAGCGTTACGAGTCCGGGGAGAGGCTACACCTTC.

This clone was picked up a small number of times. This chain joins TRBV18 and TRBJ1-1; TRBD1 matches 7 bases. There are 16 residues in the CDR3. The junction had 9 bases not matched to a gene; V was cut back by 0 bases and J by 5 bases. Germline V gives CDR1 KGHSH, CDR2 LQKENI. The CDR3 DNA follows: TGTGCCAGCTCACCACCACATATTTCAGGGGGGACTGAAGCTTTCTTT. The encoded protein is CASSPPHISGGTEAFF.

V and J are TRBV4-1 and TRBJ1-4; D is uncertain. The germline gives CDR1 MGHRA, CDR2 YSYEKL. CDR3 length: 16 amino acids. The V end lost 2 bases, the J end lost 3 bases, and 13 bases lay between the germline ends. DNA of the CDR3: TGCGCCAGCAGCCAATCTCCTGCAGACTCTAATGAAAAACTGTTTTTT. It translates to CASSQSPADSNEKLFF.

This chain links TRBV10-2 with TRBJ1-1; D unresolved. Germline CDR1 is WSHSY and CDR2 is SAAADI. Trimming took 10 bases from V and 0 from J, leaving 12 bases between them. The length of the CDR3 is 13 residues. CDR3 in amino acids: CATQAKMNTEAFF. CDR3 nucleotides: TGCGCCACCCAGGCAAAAATGAACACTGAAGCTTTCTTT.

The CDR3 DNA reads as TGTGCCAGCACTCGGAGAGGGGGCTTATACAATGAGCAGTTCTTC. Encoded protein: CASTRRGGLYNEQFF. The gene calls are TRBV2 and TRBJ2-1; TRBD1 agrees at 7 bases. V shed 7 bases and J 4 bases; nucleotides not matched to a gene: 10. The CDR3 totals 15 residues. Germline CDR1 reads SNHLY; CDR2 reads FYNNEI.